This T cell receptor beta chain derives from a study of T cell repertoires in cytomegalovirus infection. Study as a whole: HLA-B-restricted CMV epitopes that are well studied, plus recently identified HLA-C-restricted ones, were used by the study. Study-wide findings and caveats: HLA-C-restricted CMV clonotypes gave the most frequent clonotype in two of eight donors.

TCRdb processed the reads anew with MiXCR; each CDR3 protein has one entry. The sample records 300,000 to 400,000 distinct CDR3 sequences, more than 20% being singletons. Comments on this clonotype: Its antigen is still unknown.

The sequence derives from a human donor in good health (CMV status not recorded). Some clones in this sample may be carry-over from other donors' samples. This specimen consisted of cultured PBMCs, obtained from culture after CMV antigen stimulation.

The DNA of the CDR3 is TGCGCCAGCAGCCAAAACGGGGGGGTACGACTTAATGAGCAGTTCTTC. It specifies CASSQNGGVRLNEQFF. The chain couples TRBV4-1 to TRBJ2-1, with 8 bases lining up with TRBD2. V dropped 2 bases and J dropped 7; count of bases not matched to a gene: 10. This CDR3 has 16 amino acids. Germline V CDR1 and CDR2: MGHRA, YSYEKL.